The entry below gives a single T cell receptor beta chain sequence along with its context. CDR1 is DFQATT and CDR2 is SNEGSKA in the germline V gene (reference sequence). The V end was cut by 2 bases, the J end by 12 bases, with 11 bases between. The CDR3 has 11 residues. The record originates from a study of blood T cell repertoires in COVID-19. Study-wide background: Sample material is recorded as cDNA or gDNA derived from T cells, B-cell-depleted T cells, or PBMCs.

Source study methods: How many nucleated cells were present was estimated from reference gene primer amplification. This table comes from immunoSEQ multiplex PCR, and its TCRdb copy is limited to in-frame clones, with some not included. The DNA was the basis for D and trimming; V, J and clone size are from that table. The table records over 130,000 clones, 84% of them present only once. Participant-given clinical history determined each cohort assignment. The sequence was collected from a woman between 18 and 30 years old who had been exposed to COVID-19. The chain is built from TRBV20-1 and TRBJ1-5; D remains ambiguous. The sequenced sample was PBMCs or T cells enriched from blood (not recorded which). In DNA form, the CDR3 reads TGCAGTGCTAGAACCCAGAATCTCCAGCATTTT. Its translation is CSARTQNLQHF.